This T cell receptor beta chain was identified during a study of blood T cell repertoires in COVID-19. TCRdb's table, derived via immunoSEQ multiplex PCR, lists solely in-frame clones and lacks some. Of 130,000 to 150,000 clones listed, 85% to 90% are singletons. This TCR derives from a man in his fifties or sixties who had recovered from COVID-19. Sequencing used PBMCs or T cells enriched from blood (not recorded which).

The chain's CDR3 is CASAPLAGGNTDTQYF. CDR3 sequence (DNA): TGTGCCAGCGCCCCCCTAGCGGGAGGTAACACAGATACGCAGTATTTT. The gene calls are TRBV19 and TRBJ2-3, with 11 bases that match TRBD2. This CDR3 spans 16 amino acids. Trimming at V came to 9 bases and at J to 2 bases, leaving 10 bases not matched to a gene. The germline CDR1 and CDR2 sequences are LNHDA and SQIVND (reference sequence).